Listed below are T cell receptor beta chains from one sample, sequenced in a study of cytomegalovirus exposure and HLA in healthy donors. Assay: immunoSEQ multiplex PCR; the TCRdb copy retains only in-frame clones and omits some. The sample lists roughly 84,000 clones, roughly 63% occurring once. Material: PBMCs. These receptors originate from a middle-aged woman in good health and CMV-seropositive. Both conserved end residues are part of each CDR3. The D gene is left open where the match is weak. Clone size is given for some rows only: seen once, a few or many times, or a class if the clone is expanded.

j_call,clone_size,v_call,d_call,cdr3_aa,cdr3_nt
TRBJ2-1,-,TRBV5-1,TRBD2,CASSIIAGQGYNEQFF,TGCGCCAGCAGCATAATAGCGGGCCAGGGCTACAATGAGCAGTTCTTC
TRBJ2-2,-,TRBV7-8,-,CASSPKGLPNTGELFF,TGTGCCAGCAGCCCTAAGGGGCTCCCGAACACCGGGGAGCTGTTTTTT
TRBJ1-1,few,TRBV7-9,-,CASSLSVNTEAFF,TGTGCCAGCAGCTTATCGGTGAACACTGAAGCTTTCTTT
TRBJ2-7,-,TRBV5-4,TRBD2,CASSRGDRENSYEQYF,TGTGCCAGCAGCCGGGGGGATAGGGAGAACTCCTACGAGCAGTACTTC
TRBJ2-5,once,TRBV2,-,CASSGQGVQETQYF,TGTGCCAGCAGTGGGCAAGGGGTACAAGAGACCCAGTACTTC
TRBJ2-7,-,TRBV19,-,CASSISPLGSVGEQYF,TGTGCCAGTAGTATAAGTCCCCTCGGAAGCGTTGGCGAGCAGTACTTC
TRBJ1-1,-,TRBV19,TRBD1,CASTLHQGGTEAFF,TGTGCCAGTACTCTCCACCAGGGGGGTACTGAAGCTTTCTTT
TRBJ1-3,-,TRBV7-2,-,CASSLNGISGNTIYF,TGTGCCAGCAGCTTAAACGGGATCTCTGGAAACACCATATATTTT
TRBJ2-7,few,TRBV10-3,TRBD2,CAISDSSASGSYEQYF,TGTGCCATCAGTGACAGTTCGGCTAGCGGGTCCTACGAGCAGTACTTC
TRBJ1-2,-,TRBV2,TRBD1,CASIEDRGDGYTF,TGTGCCAGCATCGAGGACAGGGGCGATGGCTACACCTTC
TRBJ1-3,-,TRBV5-1,-,CASSLVEPAGGNTIYF,TGCGCCAGCAGCTTGGTTGAGCCCGCGGGAGGAAACACCATATATTTT
TRBJ2-3,once,TRBV2,TRBD2,CASSDRAGGPTDTQYF,TGTGCCAGCAGTGACAGGGCGGGAGGGCCCACAGATACGCAGTATTTT
TRBJ1-1,-,TRBV5-1,TRBD1,CASSGQGFDEAFF,TGCGCCAGCAGCGGACAGGGGTTTGATGAAGCTTTCTTT
TRBJ2-3,-,TRBV6-6,TRBD2,CASSSGLAGRPDTQYF,TGTGCCAGCAGTTCCGGACTAGCGGGGAGGCCAGATACGCAGTATTTT
TRBJ2-5,-,TRBV7-2,-,CASSSRNQETQYF,TGTGCCAGCAGCTCCAGAAACCAGGAGACCCAGTACTTC
TRBJ1-4,few,TRBV15,TRBD1,CATSREDRATTNEKLFF,TGTGCCACCAGCAGGGAGGACAGGGCGACAACTAATGAAAAACTGTTTTTT
TRBJ2-1,-,TRBV21-1,-,CASRDRDSHEQFF,TGTGCCAGCCGGGACAGGGATAGTCATGAGCAGTTCTTC
TRBJ1-2,-,TRBV7-9,TRBD1,CASSLGDRRTYGYTF,TGTGCCAGCAGCTTAGGGGACAGGCGGACATATGGCTACACCTTC
TRBJ2-7,-,TRBV6-1,TRBD1,CASSEGVGGHEQYF,TGTGCCAGCAGTGAAGGAGTAGGGGGCCACGAGCAGTACTTC
TRBJ2-1,-,TRBV5-1,TRBD2,CASSRVAGSSYNEQFF,TGCGCCAGCAGTCGAGTAGCGGGGAGCTCCTACAATGAGCAGTTCTTC
TRBJ2-3,-,TRBV4-3,-,CASSQDVTFGSGTDTQYF,TGCGCCAGCAGCCAAGATGTGACATTCGGGAGCGGAACAGATACGCAGTATTTT
TRBJ2-1,-,TRBV6-6,TRBD1,CASSGGQGFDEQFF,TGTGCCAGCAGTGGCGGACAGGGTTTTGATGAGCAGTTCTTC
TRBJ2-7,-,TRBV18,-,CASSPNMGALSYEQYF,TGTGCCAGCTCACCGAACATGGGGGCCCTATCCTACGAGCAGTACTTC
TRBJ2-2,-,TRBV27,TRBD2,CASSPMTSYGELFF,TGTGCCAGCAGTCCAATGACTAGCTACGGGGAGCTGTTTTTT
TRBJ1-6,-,TRBV2,-,CASRGVGGPDSPLHF,TGTGCCAGCAGGGGAGTCGGTGGCCCTGATTCACCCCTCCACTTT
TRBJ2-1,-,TRBV9,-,CASSVEVWGANEQFF,TGTGCCAGCAGCGTAGAGGTTTGGGGCGCCAATGAGCAGTTCTTC
TRBJ2-3,-,TRBV6-1,TRBD2,CASSEEAGGPDTQYF,TGTGCCAGCAGTGAAGAAGCGGGAGGACCAGATACGCAGTATTTT
TRBJ1-6,-,TRBV6-1,-,CASSRTGDNSPLHF,TGTGCCAGCAGTCGGACCGGGGATAATTCACCCCTCCACTTT
TRBJ1-4,-,TRBV30,TRBD1,CACRTGTANEKLFF,TGTGCCTGCCGAACCGGGACAGCTAATGAAAAACTGTTTTTT
TRBJ1-2,-,TRBV19,-,CASRNREVPYGYTF,TGTGCCAGTAGGAACAGGGAAGTACCCTATGGCTACACCTTC
TRBJ2-3,-,TRBV27,TRBD2,CASSASGNTDTQYF,TGTGCCAGCAGCGCTAGCGGAAACACAGATACGCAGTATTTT
TRBJ2-1,few,TRBV4-1,TRBD2,CASSQVLLAGAYNEQFF,TGCGCCAGCAGCCAAGTCCTTTTGGCGGGGGCCTACAATGAGCAGTTCTTC
TRBJ2-1,-,TRBV28,-,CASSLYRGGQFF,TGTGCCAGCAGTTTGTACAGGGGGGGACAGTTCTTC
TRBJ1-2,-,TRBV2,-,CASSENGGIYGYTF,TGTGCCAGCAGTGAAAATGGGGGGATATATGGCTACACCTTC
TRBJ2-2,-,TRBV27,TRBD2,CASSYLAAGMGGELFF,TGTGCCAGCAGCTATCTAGCGGCCGGGATGGGCGGGGAGCTGTTTTTT
TRBJ2-1,-,TRBV11-2,-,CASSSNRQYNEQFF,TGTGCCAGCAGCTCAAATCGACAGTACAATGAGCAGTTCTTC
TRBJ2-1,-,TRBV27,-,CASSLSTPSPNEQFF,TGTGCCAGCAGTTTATCCACCCCGAGTCCCAATGAGCAGTTCTTC
TRBJ1-1,-,TRBV10-3,-,CAISSGDRNTEAFF,TGTGCCATCAGTTCGGGAGACAGGAACACTGAAGCTTTCTTT
TRBJ1-5,few,TRBV28,TRBD1,CASPGQGAPMSNQPQHF,TGTGCCAGCCCCGGACAGGGGGCGCCTATGAGCAATCAGCCCCAGCATTTT
TRBJ2-1,-,TRBV12-1,-,CASSLTGTSGSAPYNEQFF,TGTGCCAGCAGCCTCACCGGGACTAGCGGGAGTGCACCTTACAATGAGCAGTTCTTC
TRBJ2-2,-,TRBV10-3,TRBD2,CAISMRGTSGSSGELFF,TGTGCCATCAGTATGCGGGGGACTAGCGGGAGTAGCGGGGAGCTGTTTTTT
TRBJ2-7,-,TRBV7-9,TRBD2,CASSLVQREGEQYF,TGTGCCAGCAGCTTAGTACAGCGGGAGGGCGAGCAGTACTTC
TRBJ2-1,-,TRBV29-1,-,CSVGQGNEQFF,TGCAGCGTTGGCCAGGGCAATGAGCAGTTCTTC
TRBJ1-4,few,TRBV19,-,CASTKTGTTKEEKLFF,TGTGCCAGTACCAAAACCGGGACAACGAAAGAGGAAAAACTGTTTTTT
TRBJ2-2,-,TRBV4-2,-,CASSQDPIPGELFF,TGTGCCAGCAGCCAAGATCCCATCCCCGGGGAGCTGTTTTTT
TRBJ2-1,-,TRBV7-2,TRBD2,CASSFGTSGRPYNEQFF,TGTGCCAGCAGCTTTGGGACTAGCGGGAGGCCCTACAATGAGCAGTTCTTC
TRBJ2-2,few,TRBV28,TRBD1,CASSFGTGGTGELFF,TGTGCCAGCAGTTTCGGGACAGGGGGGACCGGGGAGCTGTTTTTT
TRBJ2-5,-,TRBV6-6,-,CASSYRPVETQYF,TGTGCCAGCAGTTACCGCCCAGTAGAGACCCAGTACTTC
TRBJ2-4,once,TRBV6-1,-,CASSPRGNIQYF,TGTGCCAGCAGTCCCCGAGGGAACATTCAGTACTTC
TRBJ2-3,once,TRBV11-1,-,CASSLIPGTDTQYF,TGTGCCAGCAGCTTAATCCCCGGCACAGATACGCAGTATTTT
TRBJ2-7,-,TRBV7-2,TRBD1,CASSLATTGPYEQYF,TGTGCCAGCAGCTTAGCAACGACAGGGCCCTACGAGCAGTACTTC
TRBJ1-2,-,TRBV5-1,TRBD1,CASSLARSQGASGYTF,TGCGCCAGCAGCTTGGCCAGATCGCAGGGGGCTAGTGGCTACACCTTC
TRBJ1-2,-,TRBV4-3,-,CASSQSEGGGYTF,TGCGCCAGCAGCCAAAGCGAGGGAGGGGGCTACACCTTC
TRBJ2-3,-,TRBV7-2,-,CASSLSDTQYF,TGTGCCAGCAGCCTGTCAGATACGCAGTATTTT
TRBJ2-1,few,TRBV7-9,TRBD2,CASSLGDGRLDEQFF,TGTGCCAGCAGCCTCGGGGACGGGAGGTTGGATGAGCAGTTCTTC
TRBJ1-5,-,TRBV19,TRBD1,CASSTTTGWDQPQHF,TGTGCCAGTAGTACGACGACAGGGTGGGATCAGCCCCAGCATTTT
TRBJ1-4,few,TRBV6-6,TRBD1,CASGTGVEKLFF,TGTGCCAGCGGAACAGGGGTTGAAAAACTGTTTTTT
TRBJ1-1,-,TRBV2,-,CASTRLSNTEAFF,TGTGCCAGCACCAGGTTAAGTAACACTGAAGCTTTCTTT
TRBJ2-7,few,TRBV27,TRBD2,CASTLQAGDPPDEQYF,TGTGCCAGCACCCTACAAGCGGGAGACCCCCCCGACGAGCAGTACTTC
TRBJ2-4,-,TRBV27,-,CASSPGLGSTKNIQYF,TGTGCCAGCAGTCCGGGACTGGGCTCGACCAAAAACATTCAGTACTTC